These 25 T cell receptor beta chains originate from one sample sequenced in a study of memory CD4+ T cells and cytomegalovirus serostatus. The sort gate was single viable CD3+CD4+CD8-CD45RO+ cells for memory CD4+ T cells. TCRdb's table, derived via immunoSEQ multiplex PCR, lists solely in-frame clones and lacks some. The sample carries approximately 61,000 clones, roughly 80% recorded once. The sample comprised memory CD4+ T cells from blood. The receptors derive from an adult in good health and CMV-seronegative. Some clones in this sample may be carry-over from other donors' samples.

The chain joins TRBV4-2 to TRBJ2-5; TRBD1 aligns across 7 bases. Trimming at V came to 4 bases and at J to 1 base, leaving 6 bases not matched to a gene. The CDR3 covers 15 residues. Per the germline V gene, CDR1 is LGHNA and CDR2 is YNFKEQ. The CDR3 protein is CASSPKDRSQETQYF. CDR3 coding DNA: TGTGCCAGCAGCCCCAAGGACAGGAGCCAAGAGACCCAGTACTTC.

This chain links TRBV7-2 with TRBJ1-1; 8 nucleotides align to TRBD1. The CDR3 is 15 residues long. Germline CDR1 SGHTA, CDR2 FQGNSA. V dropped 5 bases and J dropped 1; count of bases not matched to a gene: 6. CDR3 amino acids: CASSRGDRKNTEAFF. The CDR3 DNA follows: TGTGCCAGCAGCAGGGGGGACAGGAAGAACACTGAAGCTTTCTTT.

The chain carries TRBV9 and TRBJ1-2, with D maybe TRBD1 (6 bases). Trimming cost V 3 bases and J 8 bases, with 17 bases left between them. This CDR3 is 14 amino acids long. CDR1 SGDLS and CDR2 YYNGEE come from the germline V gene. The CDR3 spells CASSASQGRLGYTF. CDR3 coding DNA: TGTGCCAGCAGCGCCAGCCAGGGGAGGCTCGGCTACACCTTC.

DNA for the CDR3: TGTGCCAGCAGCTTCTGGACAGGGGGCGGGTCCGGGGAGCTGTTTTTT. Its translation: CASSFWTGGGSGELFF. J is TRBJ2-2 and V is TRBV7-9, with 11 bases matching TRBD1. There are 16 residues in the CDR3. CDR1 is SEHNR and CDR2 is FQNEAQ in the germline V gene (reference sequence). After removal of 3 bases from V and 6 bases from J, the junction contained 6 bases not matched to a gene.

The chain joins TRBV7-2 to TRBJ1-2; no definite D call. V lost 6 bases, J lost 2 bases, and 16 bases lay in between. Germline V gives CDR1 SGHTA, CDR2 FQGNSA. The CDR3 has 15 residues. The CDR3 is CASSSLAGRNYGYTF. CDR3 DNA: TGTGCCAGCAGTTCCCTCGCGGGCAGAAACTATGGCTACACCTTC.

This sequence joins TRBV6-4 and TRBJ2-7, with 9 bases lining up with TRBD1. Per the germline V gene, CDR1 is MRHNA and CDR2 is SNTAGT. The CDR3 loop spans 14 amino acids. V shed 6 bases and J 5 bases; nucleotides not matched to a gene: 8. CDR3 amino acids: CASRDRDRVHEQYF. CDR3 sequence (DNA): TGTGCCAGCAGGGACCGGGACAGGGTCCACGAGCAGTACTTC.

The V and J genes are TRBV2 and TRBJ1-2, with D uncertain. The CDR3 consists of 14 residues. With 7 bases removed from V and 6 bases from J, the gap between germline ends came to 18 bases. The germline CDR1 and CDR2 sequences are SNHLY and FYNNEI. The DNA for the CDR3 is TGTGCCAGCAAACAGCTGCCTCTCCCGGATGGCTACACCTTC. Translation: CASKQLPLPDGYTF. Looking up the rest from reference TRBV2 and TRBJ1-2 gives the full variable domain: EPEVTQTPSHQVTQMGQEVILRCVPISNHLYFYWYRQILGQKVEFLVSFYNNEISEKSEIFDDQFSVERPDGSNFTLKIRSTKLEDSAMYFCASKQLPLPDGYTFGSGTRLTVV.

The chain combines TRBV29-1 with TRBJ2-3, with D possibly being TRBD2 (5 bases). The germline CDR1 and CDR2 sequences are SQVTM and ANQGSEA. Trimming cost V 4 bases and J 0 bases, with 14 bases left between them. CDR3 length equals 15 residues. The DNA of the CDR3 is TGCAGCGTTGTTCGGGCGGGTCCTAGCACAGATACGCAGTATTTT. It specifies CSVVRAGPSTDTQYF.

On this clone itself: The junction departs from the called germline gene at one end, perhaps through a read error. The chain carries TRBV6-5 and TRBJ2-7, with D perhaps matching TRBD1 (6 bases). Germline assignment: CDR1 MNHEY and CDR2 SVGAGI. The CDR3 runs 12 residues. CDR3 amino acids: CASSGSQGTEDF. In DNA form, the CDR3 reads TGTGCCAGCAGTGGATCTCAGGGGACGGAGGACTTC.

V and J are TRBV30 and TRBJ1-5; D perhaps matches TRBD1 (5 bases). Germline CDR1 is GTSNPN and CDR2 is SVGIG (reference sequence). The V and J ends lost 0 bases and 4 bases respectively, with 13 bases between them. The CDR3 extends over 15 amino acids. The CDR3 nucleotides are TGTGCCTGGAGTGTAGATTCGCAGGGTAATCAGCCCCAGCATTTT. It is translated as CAWSVDSQGNQPQHF.

This clone has only one observation. This chain's CDR3 is CASSGFGRAYNEQFF. The CDR3 DNA sequence: TGTGCCAGCAGTGGGTTCGGGAGGGCTTACAATGAGCAGTTCTTC. The chain combines TRBV27 with TRBJ2-1; 8 nucleotides align to TRBD2. Looked up from germline, CDR1 is MNHEY and CDR2 is SMNVEV (reference sequence). CDR3 size: 15 residues. V was clipped by 5 bases and J by 4 bases; unmatched bases: 7.

A single count supports this clone. The chain employs TRBV9 and TRBJ2-7; TRBD1 matches 7 bases. With 4 bases clipped from V and 0 bases from J, the junction kept 10 bases outside the gene matches. There are 16 residues in the CDR3. Germline CDR1 reads SGDLS; CDR2 reads YYNGEE. The CDR3 protein is CASSRPTGLSSYEQYF. Here the CDR3 DNA reads TGTGCCAGCAGCCGACCGACAGGGCTGAGCTCCTACGAGCAGTACTTC.

This clone occurred a few times. V and J are TRBV4-1 and TRBJ2-2, with no clear D. Germline V CDR1 and CDR2: MGHRA, YSYEKL. CDR3 size: 14 residues. Trimming left V 4 bases short and J 4 bases short, with 10 bases between. This CDR3 reads CASSPILRTGELFF. CDR3 DNA: TGCGCCAGCAGCCCCATCTTACGCACCGGGGAGCTGTTTTTT.

The rearrangement links TRBV7-2 to TRBJ2-1; D unclear. The CDR3 is made up of 12 amino acids. The V gene's germline CDR1 is SGHTA and CDR2 FQGNSA. V was clipped by 4 bases and J by 3 bases, with 4 bases between them. The CDR3 region is CASSSRYNEQFF. The CDR3 coding sequence is TGTGCCAGCAGCTCCCGCTACAATGAGCAGTTCTTC.

The chain carries TRBV9 and TRBJ2-5; D is perhaps TRBD1 (5 bases). The CDR3 is 17 amino acids. Trimming took off 3 bases at V and 3 bases at J, with 21 bases between the two ends. Germline V lookup: CDR1 SGDLS, CDR2 YYNGEE. CDR3 amino acids: CASSGGRRDRLKETQYF. The CDR3 DNA follows: TGTGCCAGCAGCGGGGGCCGACGAGACCGCCTTAAAGAGACCCAGTACTTC.

The chain employs TRBV18 and TRBJ2-7; TRBD2 aligns across 16 bases. The V gene's germline CDR1 is KGHSH and CDR2 LQKENI. The ends lost 1 base at V and 6 bases at J; junction bases unmatched: 9. There are 18 residues in the CDR3. The DNA of the CDR3 is TGTGCCAGCTCACCACGTGGGACTAGCGGGAGGGCCGCTCGCGAGCAGTACTTC. Its translation: CASSPRGTSGRAAREQYF.

The chain is built from TRBV7-9 and TRBJ2-1; D not certain. This CDR3 spans 16 amino acids. Trimming removed 6 bases at V and 0 bases at J, with 15 bases between. The V gene's germline CDR1 is SEHNR and CDR2 FQNEAQ (reference sequence). CDR3 sequence reads: CASRAGPTGSYNEQFF. CDR3 coding DNA: TGTGCCAGCAGAGCCGGACCTACCGGCTCCTACAATGAGCAGTTCTTC. Filled out from reference TRBV7-9 and TRBJ2-1, the complete variable domain reads DTGVSQNPRHKITKRGQNVTFRCDPISEHNRLYWYRQTLGQGPEFLTYFQNEAQLEKSRLLSDRFSAERPKGSFSTLEIQRTEQGDSAMYLCASRAGPTGSYNEQFFGPGTRLTVL.

The V gene is TRBV30, the J gene TRBJ2-3; 12 nucleotides agree with TRBD2. Trimming took 6 bases from V and 1 from J; bases not matched to a gene: 5. The CDR3 runs 15 residues. CDR1 and CDR2 (germline): GTSNPN, SVGIG (reference sequence). CDR3 bases: TGTGCCTGCCCGGGACTAGCGGGTGGCACAGATACGCAGTATTTT. The encoded protein is CACPGLAGGTDTQYF.

J is TRBJ2-5 and V is TRBV2; maybe TRBD1 (6 bases). Germline CDR1 is SNHLY and CDR2 is FYNNEI. The CDR3 runs 15 residues. V lost 2 bases to trimming and J lost 2 bases, with 12 bases between them. The CDR3 coding sequence is TGTGCCAGCAGTGAATCCCCAGGACAGCAAGAGACCCAGTACTTC. Encoded protein: CASSESPGQQETQYF.

V is TRBV6-6 and J is TRBJ2-6, with D uncertain. This CDR3 is 13 amino acids long. Germline lookup yields CDR1 MNHNY and CDR2 SVGAGI (reference sequence). Trimming shortened V by 8 bases and J by 0 bases, and 5 bases separated the two germline ends. In nucleotides, the CDR3 is TGTGCCAGCGGCGACTCTGGGGCCAACGTCCTGACTTTC. This gives the protein CASGDSGANVLTF.

The V and J genes are TRBV6-7 and TRBJ2-7, with a possible D match to TRBD1 (6 bases). TRBV6-7 is reported as an ORF; its role is uncertain. V was pared by 10 bases and J by 0 bases, with 22 bases between. This CDR3 has 16 residues. Here the CDR3 reads CAIPIHRDNYSYEQYF. The CDR3 DNA reads as TGTGCCATCCCGATCCACCGGGACAACTACTCCTACGAGCAGTACTTC.

The chain joins TRBV7-2 to TRBJ1-4; 9 bases agree with TRBD1. This CDR3 has 15 residues. Losses at the gene ends were 1 base for V and 7 bases for J; bases not matched to a gene: 4. Per germline, CDR1 SGHTA and CDR2 FQGNSA. The CDR3 protein is CASSLDGQGSEKLFF. CDR3 coding DNA: TGTGCCAGCAGCTTAGACGGACAGGGGAGTGAAAAACTGTTTTTT.

This rearrangement joins TRBV2 to TRBJ2-5; D gene ambiguous. The CDR3 totals 14 residues. Germline values: CDR1 SNHLY, CDR2 FYNNEI. Trimming cost V 6 bases and J 2 bases, with 13 bases left between them. Here the CDR3 reads CASSQRRSQETQYF. In nucleotides, the CDR3 is TGTGCCAGCAGCCAAAGACGGTCGCAAGAGACCCAGTACTTC.

The chain uses TRBV28 and TRBJ2-1; D uncertain. The CDR3 loop spans 14 amino acids. Germline V gene sequence: CDR1 MDHEN, CDR2 SYDVKM. V lost 10 bases and J 0 bases, leaving 13 bases between the germline ends. The DNA of the CDR3 is TGTGCCACTAGAGCACCTAACTCCTACAATGAGCAGTTCTTC. Residues: CATRAPNSYNEQFF.

The J gene is TRBJ1-2, the V gene TRBV5-4; D gene unclear. V was pared by 1 base and J by 3 bases, with 7 bases between. This CDR3 is built from 13 residues. In germline, CDR1 is SGHNT, CDR2 YYREEE (reference sequence). CDR3 loop: CASSLSGDYGYTF. CDR3 sequence (DNA): TGTGCCAGCAGCTTGTCTGGGGACTATGGCTACACCTTC.